This note documents a single TCR beta chain sequence. This same CDR3 is encoded by further DNA sequences in the sample. This record comes from a study of blood T cell repertoires in COVID-19. The overall study: Specimens from acute and convalescent COVID-19 originated in the United States, Italy and Spain. Sources were T cells, B-cell-depleted T cells, or PBMCs; the material itself was cDNA or gDNA.

CDR3 size: 13 residues. The germline V and J ends were trimmed by 0 bases and 7 bases, with 9 bases remaining between them. Germline assignment: CDR1 LGHDT and CDR2 YNNKEL (reference sequence). Methods used by the authors: Amplified reference gene primers provided the basis for estimating nucleated cell counts. Generated by immunoSEQ multiplex PCR, the TCRdb table keeps only in-frame clones and is missing some. V, J and clone size are those of that table, while D and trimming were read from the DNA. This sample yields some 140,000 clones, of which more than 80% are seen a single time; over 0.45% belongs to the top ten.

This TCR came from a man aged 50-59 years with acute or convalescent COVID-19. The V gene is TRBV3-1 (or the pseudogene TRBV3-2), the J gene TRBJ2-5; D uncertain. Material: peripheral blood. The CDR3 sequence: CASSQEGSGTQYF. In DNA, the CDR3 is TGTGCCAGCAGCCAAGAGGGCTCAGGGACCCAGTACTTC.